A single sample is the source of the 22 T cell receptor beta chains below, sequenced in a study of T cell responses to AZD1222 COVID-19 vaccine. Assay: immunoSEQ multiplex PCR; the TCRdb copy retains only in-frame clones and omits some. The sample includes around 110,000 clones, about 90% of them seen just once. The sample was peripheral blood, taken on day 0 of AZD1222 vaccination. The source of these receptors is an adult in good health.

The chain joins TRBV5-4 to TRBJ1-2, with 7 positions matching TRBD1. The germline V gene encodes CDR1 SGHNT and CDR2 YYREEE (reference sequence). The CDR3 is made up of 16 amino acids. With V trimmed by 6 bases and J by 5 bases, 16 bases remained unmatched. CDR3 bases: TGTGCCAGCAACCCAGGGGGTTCGCGCGGAGGGTATGGCTACACCTTC. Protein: CASNPGGSRGGYGYTF.

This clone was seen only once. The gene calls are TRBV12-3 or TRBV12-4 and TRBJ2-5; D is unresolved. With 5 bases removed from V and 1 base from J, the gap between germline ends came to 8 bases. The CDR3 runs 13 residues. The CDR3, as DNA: TGTGCCAGCAGTCGCCAGGTCCAAGAGACCCAGTACTTC. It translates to CASSRQVQETQYF.

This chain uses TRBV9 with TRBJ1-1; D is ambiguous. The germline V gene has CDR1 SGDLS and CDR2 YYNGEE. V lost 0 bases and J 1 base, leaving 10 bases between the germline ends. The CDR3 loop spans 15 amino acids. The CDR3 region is CASSVGGLQNTEAFF. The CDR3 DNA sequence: TGTGCCAGCAGCGTAGGAGGTTTACAGAACACTGAAGCTTTCTTT.

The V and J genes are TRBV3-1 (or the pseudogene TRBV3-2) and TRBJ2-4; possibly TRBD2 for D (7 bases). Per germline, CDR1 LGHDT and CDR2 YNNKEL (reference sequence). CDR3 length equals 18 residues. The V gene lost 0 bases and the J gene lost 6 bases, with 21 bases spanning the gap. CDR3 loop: CASSQDWGQAGDGNIQYF. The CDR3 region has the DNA TGTGCCAGCAGCCAAGATTGGGGGCAGGCGGGAGATGGAAACATTCAGTACTTC.

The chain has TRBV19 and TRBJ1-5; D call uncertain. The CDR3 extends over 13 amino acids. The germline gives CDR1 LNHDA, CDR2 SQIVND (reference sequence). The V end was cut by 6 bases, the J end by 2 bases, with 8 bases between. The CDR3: CASSGMGNQPQHF. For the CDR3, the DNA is TGTGCCAGTAGCGGGATGGGCAATCAGCCCCAGCATTTT. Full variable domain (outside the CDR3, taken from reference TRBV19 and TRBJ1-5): DGGITQSPKYLFRKEGQNVTLSCEQNLNHDAMYWYRQDPGQGLRLIYYSQIVNDFQKGDIAEGYSVSREKKESFPLTVTSAQKNPTAFYLCASSGMGNQPQHFGDGTRLSIL.

CDR3 protein: CASSAGNRGTEAFF. CDR3 DNA: TGTGCCAGCAGCGCCGGGAACCGGGGCACTGAAGCTTTCTTT. This chain uses TRBV2 with TRBJ1-1; D is undetermined. The germline gives CDR1 SNHLY, CDR2 FYNNEI. The CDR3 contains 14 residues. The V gene lost 6 bases and the J gene lost 4 bases, with 15 bases spanning the gap.

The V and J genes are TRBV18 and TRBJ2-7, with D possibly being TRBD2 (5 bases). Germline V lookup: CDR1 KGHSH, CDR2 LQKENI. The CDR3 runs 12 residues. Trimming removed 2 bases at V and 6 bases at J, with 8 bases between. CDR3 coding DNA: TGTGCCAGCTCACCAATCCGGGGCGAGCAGTACTTC. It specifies CASSPIRGEQYF.

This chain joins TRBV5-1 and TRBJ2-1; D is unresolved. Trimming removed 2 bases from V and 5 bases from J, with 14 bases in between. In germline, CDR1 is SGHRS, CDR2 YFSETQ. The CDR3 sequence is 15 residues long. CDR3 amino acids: CASSFPMTPNNEQFF. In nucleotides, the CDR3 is TGCGCCAGCAGCTTTCCTATGACGCCTAACAATGAGCAGTTCTTC.

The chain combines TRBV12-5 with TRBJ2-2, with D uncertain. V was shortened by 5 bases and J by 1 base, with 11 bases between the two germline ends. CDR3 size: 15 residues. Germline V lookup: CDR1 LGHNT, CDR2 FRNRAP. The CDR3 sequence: CASGTGSGNTGELFF. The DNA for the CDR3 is TGTGCTAGTGGTACTGGATCCGGGAACACCGGGGAGCTGTTTTTT.

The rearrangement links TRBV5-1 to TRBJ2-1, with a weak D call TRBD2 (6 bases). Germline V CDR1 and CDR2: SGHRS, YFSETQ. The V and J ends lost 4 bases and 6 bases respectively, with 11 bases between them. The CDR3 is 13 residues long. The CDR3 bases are TGCGCCAGCAGCCTAAGGGACTCCAATGAGCAGTTCTTC. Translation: CASSLRDSNEQFF.

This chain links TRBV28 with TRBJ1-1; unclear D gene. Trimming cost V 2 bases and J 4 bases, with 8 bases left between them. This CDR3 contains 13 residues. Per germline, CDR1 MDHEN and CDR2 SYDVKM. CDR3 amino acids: CASSLGLGTEAFF. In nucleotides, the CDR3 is TGTGCCAGCAGTTTAGGGTTGGGCACTGAAGCTTTCTTT.

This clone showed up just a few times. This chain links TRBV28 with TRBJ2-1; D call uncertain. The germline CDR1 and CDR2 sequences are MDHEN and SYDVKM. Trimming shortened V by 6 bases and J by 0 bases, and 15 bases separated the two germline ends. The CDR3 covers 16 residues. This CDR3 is CASSSPVVGSYNEQFF. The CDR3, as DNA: TGTGCCAGCAGCTCCCCCGTGGTAGGCTCCTACAATGAGCAGTTCTTC.

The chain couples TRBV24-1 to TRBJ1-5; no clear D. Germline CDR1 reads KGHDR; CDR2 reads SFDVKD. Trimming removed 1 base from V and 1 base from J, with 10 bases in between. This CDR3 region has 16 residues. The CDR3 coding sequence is TGTGCCACCAGTGATTTCACCGGAGGCAGCAATCAGCCCCAGCATTTT. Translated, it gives CATSDFTGGSNQPQHF.

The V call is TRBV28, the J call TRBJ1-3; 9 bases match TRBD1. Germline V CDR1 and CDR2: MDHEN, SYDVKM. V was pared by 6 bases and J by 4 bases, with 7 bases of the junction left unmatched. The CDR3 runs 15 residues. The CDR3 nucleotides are TGTGCCAGCAGCACCGGGACAGGGAGAGGAAACACCATATATTTT. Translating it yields CASSTGTGRGNTIYF.

The CDR3 reads CATSDFDTGYTF. The CDR3 coding sequence is TGTGCCACCAGTGATTTTGACACCGGCTACACCTTC. The chain couples TRBV24-1 to TRBJ1-2; D is unclear. The germline V gene encodes CDR1 KGHDR and CDR2 SFDVKD. CDR3 length equals 12 residues. V was cut by 1 base and J by 8 bases, with 7 bases left in between.

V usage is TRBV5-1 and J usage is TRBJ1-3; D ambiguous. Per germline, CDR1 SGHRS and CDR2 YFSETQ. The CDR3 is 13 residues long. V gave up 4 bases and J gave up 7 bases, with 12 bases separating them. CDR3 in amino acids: CASSPPGANTIYF. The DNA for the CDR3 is TGCGCCAGCAGCCCCCCTGGAGCGAACACCATATATTTT.

CDR3 DNA: TGTGCCAGCCAGGGGTGGGGTCAGCCCCAGCATTTT. Residues: CASQGWGQPQHF. V is TRBV6-5 and J is TRBJ1-5; the D gene is possibly TRBD1 (6 bases). Germline lookup yields CDR1 MNHEY and CDR2 SVGAGI. Trimming shortened V by 8 bases and J by 6 bases, and 11 bases separated the two germline ends. CDR3 length equals 12 residues.

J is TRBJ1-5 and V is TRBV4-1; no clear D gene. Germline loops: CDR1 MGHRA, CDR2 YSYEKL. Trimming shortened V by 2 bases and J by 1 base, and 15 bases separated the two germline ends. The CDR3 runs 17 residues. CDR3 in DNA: TGCGCCAGCAGCCAAAAGGTCGTGACACAAAGCAATCAGCCCCAGCATTTT. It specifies CASSQKVVTQSNQPQHF.

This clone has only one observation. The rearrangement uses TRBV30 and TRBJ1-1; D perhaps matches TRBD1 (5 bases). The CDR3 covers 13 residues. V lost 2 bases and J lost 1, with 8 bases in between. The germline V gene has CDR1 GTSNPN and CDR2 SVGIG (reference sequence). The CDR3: CAWSTQGNTEAFF. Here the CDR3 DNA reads TGTGCCTGGAGTACTCAGGGGAACACTGAAGCTTTCTTT.

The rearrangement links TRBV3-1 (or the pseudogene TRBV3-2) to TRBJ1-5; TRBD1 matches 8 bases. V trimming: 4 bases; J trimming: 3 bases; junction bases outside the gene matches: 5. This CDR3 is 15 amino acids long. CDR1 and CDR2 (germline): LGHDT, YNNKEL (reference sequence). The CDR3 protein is CASSPTGAPNQPQHF. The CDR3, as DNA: TGTGCCAGCAGCCCGACAGGGGCGCCCAATCAGCCCCAGCATTTT.

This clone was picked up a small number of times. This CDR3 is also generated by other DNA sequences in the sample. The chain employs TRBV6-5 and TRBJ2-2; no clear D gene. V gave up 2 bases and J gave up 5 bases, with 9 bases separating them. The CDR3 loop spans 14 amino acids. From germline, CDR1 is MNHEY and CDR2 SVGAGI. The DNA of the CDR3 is TGTGCCAGCAGTTACGCCTCAGGAACCGGGGAGCTGTTTTTT. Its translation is CASSYASGTGELFF.

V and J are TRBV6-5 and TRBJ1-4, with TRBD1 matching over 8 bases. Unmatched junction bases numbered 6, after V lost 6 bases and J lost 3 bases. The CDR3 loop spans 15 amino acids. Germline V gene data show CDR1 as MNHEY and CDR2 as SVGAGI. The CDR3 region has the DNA TGTGCCAGCAGCTATACAGGGGGGCCTAATGAAAAACTGTTTTTT. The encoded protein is CASSYTGGPNEKLFF.